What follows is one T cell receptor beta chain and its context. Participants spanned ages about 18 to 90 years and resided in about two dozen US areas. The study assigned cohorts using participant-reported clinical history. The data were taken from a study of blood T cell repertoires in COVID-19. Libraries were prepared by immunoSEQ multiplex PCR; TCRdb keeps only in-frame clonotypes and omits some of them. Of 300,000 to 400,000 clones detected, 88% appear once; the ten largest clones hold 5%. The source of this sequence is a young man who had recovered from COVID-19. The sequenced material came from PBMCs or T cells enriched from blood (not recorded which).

Written as DNA, the CDR3 is TGTGCCATCAGGCCGCTTGGGCGGGGGGCCGGCGACACAGATACGCAGTATTTT. Translation gives CAIRPLGRGAGDTDTQYF. This chain uses TRBV10-3 with TRBJ2-3, with 8 bases aligning to TRBD2. CDR3 length: 18 amino acids. J gave up 2 bases and V 6 bases, and 16 bases lay outside the gene matches. The germline V gene encodes CDR1 ENHRY and CDR2 SYGVKD.